The 7 T cell receptor beta chains below come from one sample, sequenced in a study of Ad26.COV2.S vaccination and SARS-CoV-2 variants. TCRdb's copy holds only in-frame clones and misses some; the assay was immunoSEQ multiplex PCR. The data contain about 380,000 clones, roughly 85% of them singletons. Sample treatment: approximately 18 received Ad26.COV2.S at low or high dose, single or two shots; 5 received placebo; per-sample allocation not given. It was on day 63 after the first vaccine or placebo injection that samples were taken. The sample in question was peripheral blood, obtained in a trial of Ad26.COV2.S vaccine versus placebo. These receptors all come from a person between 18 and 65 years old who received the Ad26.COV2.S COVID-19 vaccine or a placebo.

The V and J genes are TRBV19 and TRBJ1-3; 9 positions match TRBD1. This CDR3 has 16 amino acids. Germline V gene data show CDR1 as LNHDA and CDR2 as SQIVND (reference sequence). V lost 6 bases, J lost 2 bases, and 8 bases stayed unmatched. DNA for the CDR3: TGTGCCAGTAGCGTGACAGGGGGAAGCACTGGAAACACCATATATTTT. Protein product: CASSVTGGSTGNTIYF.

This chain joins TRBV5-1 and TRBJ2-1; 8 nucleotides match TRBD2. V was clipped by 0 bases and J by 4 bases; unmatched bases: 3. This CDR3 has 15 amino acids. Germline CDR1 and CDR2: SGHRS and YFSETQ. CDR3 sequence reads: CASSLGSGVYNEQFF. In nucleotides, the CDR3 is TGCGCCAGCAGCTTGGGTAGCGGGGTGTACAATGAGCAGTTCTTC.

This clone was picked up one time. J is TRBJ2-7 and V is TRBV20-1; the D is unclear. Germline V CDR1 and CDR2: DFQATT, SNEGSKA (reference sequence). The CDR3 consists of 11 residues. Deletions cut 3 bases from V and 3 bases from J, with 6 bases between. The CDR3 DNA is TGCAGTGCTAGTTCCCACTACGAGCAGTACTTC. It specifies CSASSHYEQYF.

This chain connects TRBV6-6 to TRBJ1-2; D unresolved. Germline lookup yields CDR1 MNHNY and CDR2 SVGAGI (reference sequence). Deletions cut 7 bases from V and 4 bases from J, with 19 bases between. The CDR3 is 15 residues long. CDR3 sequence: CASIGPSHLGYGYTF. CDR3 DNA sequence: TGTGCCAGCATTGGTCCTAGCCATCTAGGCTATGGCTACACCTTC.

The genes are TRBV3-1 (or the pseudogene TRBV3-2) and TRBJ1-2; D gene ambiguous. The CDR3 contains 12 residues. Trimming removed 8 bases from V and 7 bases from J, with 14 bases in between. The germline CDR1 and CDR2 sequences are LGHDT and YNNKEL (reference sequence). CDR3 coding DNA: TGTGCCAGCTCCCGCGAGGGTCGTGGCTACACCTTC. Amino acid sequence: CASSREGRGYTF.

The count of this clone is one. This sequence joins TRBV4-1 and TRBJ2-1; D is ambiguous. Trimming removed 4 bases at V and 6 bases at J, with 7 bases between. Germline V lookup: CDR1 MGHRA, CDR2 YSYEKL. This CDR3 is 12 amino acids long. The CDR3 DNA reads TGCGCCAGCAGCCTCCCCCGCAATGAGCAGTTCTTC. Translated, it gives CASSLPRNEQFF.

The J gene is TRBJ2-1, the V gene TRBV4-2; no reliable D call. The V end was cut by 0 bases, the J end by 1 base, with 10 bases between. Per the germline V gene, CDR1 is LGHNA and CDR2 is YNFKEQ. The CDR3 covers 16 residues. The CDR3 region is CASSQEYWASYNEQFF. In DNA form, the CDR3 reads TGTGCCAGCAGCCAAGAATACTGGGCATCCTACAATGAGCAGTTCTTC.